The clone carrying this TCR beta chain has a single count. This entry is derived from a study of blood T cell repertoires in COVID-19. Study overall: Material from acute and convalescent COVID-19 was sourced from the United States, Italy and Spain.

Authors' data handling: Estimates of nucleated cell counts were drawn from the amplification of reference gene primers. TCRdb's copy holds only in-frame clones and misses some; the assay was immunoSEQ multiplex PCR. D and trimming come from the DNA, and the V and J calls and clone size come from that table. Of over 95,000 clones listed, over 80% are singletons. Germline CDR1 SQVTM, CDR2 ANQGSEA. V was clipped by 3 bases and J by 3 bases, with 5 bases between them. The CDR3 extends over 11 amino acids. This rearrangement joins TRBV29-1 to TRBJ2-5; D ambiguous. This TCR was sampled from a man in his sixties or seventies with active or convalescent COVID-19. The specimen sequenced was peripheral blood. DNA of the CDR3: TGCAGCGTTGAGAGGAAAGAGACCCAGTACTTC. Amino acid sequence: CSVERKETQYF.